The TCR beta chain under discussion was sequenced for a study of cytomegalovirus exposure and HLA in healthy donors. Germline assignment: CDR1 SGHTA and CDR2 FQGNSA. CDR3 length: 12 amino acids. Deletions cut 5 bases from V and 5 bases from J, with 8 bases between. For this clone: Its cognate antigen is unknown.

Points from the study as a whole: It was approximately 150 TCR beta chains that were listed as cytomegalovirus-associated.

Data came from immunoSEQ multiplex PCR; TCRdb stores just in-frame clones and leaves some out. The sample contains fewer than 200,000 clones, 85% to 90% of which appear only once. Sequenced: PBMCs. V usage is TRBV7-2 and J usage is TRBJ2-3; D may correspond to TRBD1 or TRBD2 (5 bases each). The TCR originated in a woman aged 25 to 39 in good health and CMV-seronegative. The CDR3 sequence: CASSRDGDTQYF. The CDR3 bases are TGTGCCAGCAGCCGGGACGGAGATACGCAGTATTTT.